This paragraph covers one T cell receptor (beta chain) sequence. What it binds is not known. In making TCR cDNA, 5'RACE template switching added a universal primer site and UMIs to it. One entry per CDR3 protein, called by TCRdb with MiXCR from the 5' RACE reads. The sample consists of around 400,000 distinct CDR3 sequences, around 10% of them appearing once. These data belong to a study of T cells after yellow fever vaccination. Germline CDR1 MGHDK, CDR2 SYGVNS. V was pared by 10 bases and J by 3 bases, with 13 bases between. The CDR3 is 14 residues long. Whole-study results and caveats: A weaker but faster secondary response was observed, peaking on day 5 versus 15. Just a small share of clonotypes turned up in the CD4 compartment as well as the CD8 compartment.

The chain joins TRBV25-1 to TRBJ1-6; TRBD1 is a possible D gene (6 bases). The sequence was collected from a man aged 18 to 35 who received the YFV17D yellow fever vaccine. The sequenced sample was PBMCs, obtained on the day of the first yellow fever vaccination. CDR3 loop: CATQQGDYNSPLHF. The CDR3 DNA reads TGTGCCACCCAACAGGGAGACTATAATTCACCCCTCCACTTT.